This is a list of T cell receptor beta chains from one sample in a study of shared T cell receptors in the human thymus. Method: immunoSEQ multiplex PCR; TCRdb's copy keeps in-frame clones and lacks some. The data contain about 730,000 clones, approximately 85% of them singletons. These records were also assigned to another study, of human thymus T cells.

Sequenced: thymocytes. The receptors derive from a girl under three years old with a congenital heart defect. CDR3s include the opening cysteine and the closing phenylalanine or tryptophan. A D gene is named only where the DNA matches it firmly. Clone size is stated in some rows and not others, as once, few, many or a class when expanded.

V	D	size	J	CDR3	DNA
TRBV6-5	NA	NA	TRBJ1-1	CASSPGLLKDTEAFF	TGTGCCAGCAGCCCGGGACTCCTAAAGGACACTGAAGCTTTCTTT
TRBV2	NA	NA	TRBJ2-1	CASSAADEQFF	TGTGCCAGCAGCGCCGCGGATGAGCAGTTCTTC
TRBV6-5	TRBD1	NA	TRBJ1-5	CASRITGAPNQPQHF	TGTGCCAGCAGAATAACAGGGGCTCCCAATCAGCCCCAGCATTTT
TRBV4-1	NA	NA	TRBJ1-1	CASSQDPMNTEAFF	TGCGCCAGCAGCCAAGATCCAATGAACACTGAAGCTTTCTTT
TRBV4-1	NA	NA	TRBJ1-6	CASSQDVSTGPNSPLHF	TGCGCCAGCAGCCAAGACGTCAGTACAGGACCAAATTCACCCCTCCACTTT
TRBV19	TRBD2	NA	TRBJ2-7	CASSMVGSGGYEQYF	TGTGCCAGTAGTATGGTTGGGTCGGGAGGCTACGAGCAGTACTTC
TRBV7-6	NA	NA	TRBJ2-3	CASSLGAWRGPFTDTQYF	TGTGCCAGCAGCTTAGGTGCCTGGCGGGGGCCTTTCACAGATACGCAGTATTTT
TRBV7-2	TRBD1	NA	TRBJ2-2	CASRPRTGENTGELFF	TGTGCCAGCAGACCACGGACAGGGGAGAACACCGGGGAGCTGTTTTTT
TRBV30	TRBD2	NA	TRBJ2-5	CAWSAHGTSGGNYQETQYF	TGTGCCTGGAGTGCCCATGGGACTAGCGGGGGGAACTACCAAGAGACCCAGTACTTC
TRBV27	NA	NA	TRBJ2-5	CASSHGRSLKQKEGETQYF	TGTGCCAGCAGCCATGGCCGGAGCCTAAAACAAAAGGAAGGAGAGACCCAGTACTTC
TRBV6-6	TRBD1	NA	TRBJ2-7	CASSYGQGDYEQYF	TGTGCCAGCAGTTACGGACAGGGGGACTACGAGCAGTACTTC
TRBV19	TRBD1	once	TRBJ2-2	CASSSDLLTGWATGELFF	TGTGCCAGTAGTAGCGACCTCCTGACAGGGTGGGCCACCGGGGAGCTGTTTTTT
TRBV14	NA	NA	TRBJ2-7	CASSPNLRQESYEQYF	TGTGCCAGCAGCCCCAATTTGAGACAGGAATCCTACGAGCAGTACTTC
TRBV27	NA	few	TRBJ2-7	CASSLSSSSYEQYF	TGTGCCAGCAGTTTATCGTCGAGCTCCTACGAGCAGTACTTC
TRBV5-1	NA	NA	TRBJ2-5	CASSLNRGAPETQYF	TGCGCCAGCAGCTTAAATCGGGGGGCTCCAGAGACCCAGTACTTC
TRBV28	TRBD1	NA	TRBJ2-1	CASTIRDSAPYNEQFF	TGTGCCAGCACTATTCGGGACAGCGCCCCGTACAATGAGCAGTTCTTC
TRBV28	NA	few	TRBJ2-1	CASSALAQGLDNEQFF	TGTGCCAGCAGTGCACTAGCCCAGGGTCTAGACAATGAGCAGTTCTTC
TRBV5-1	NA	NA	TRBJ2-2	CASSLAGDPGTGELFF	TGCGCCAGCAGCTTGGCTGGTGATCCAGGAACCGGGGAGCTGTTTTTT
TRBV14	NA	NA	TRBJ1-2	CASSQEWGGEANYGYTF	TGTGCCAGCAGCCAAGAATGGGGGGGGGAAGCTAACTATGGCTACACCTTC
TRBV7-9	NA	NA	TRBJ1-2	CASSYRDTIYGYTF	TGTGCCAGCAGCTATCGGGACACCATCTATGGCTACACCTTC
TRBV29-1	NA	NA	TRBJ1-2	CSVPGNYGYTF	TGCAGCGTTCCGGGTAACTATGGCTACACCTTC
TRBV28	TRBD1	NA	TRBJ1-1	CASSLGTGVGNTEAFF	TGTGCCAGCAGTTTGGGGACAGGGGTTGGGAACACTGAAGCTTTCTTT
TRBV4-1	NA	NA	TRBJ2-7	CASSPGTGSPSYEQYF	TGCGCCAGCAGCCCCGGAACGGGTTCTCCGTCCTACGAGCAGTACTTC
TRBV5-1	TRBD1	NA	TRBJ2-2	CASSLVGQGGTGELFF	TGCGCCAGCAGCTTGGTGGGACAGGGAGGGACCGGGGAGCTGTTTTTT
TRBV2	NA	NA	TRBJ1-4	CASSEAGRGENREKLFF	TGTGCCAGCAGTGAAGCCGGCAGGGGAGAGAACCGTGAAAAACTGTTTTTT
TRBV5-8	NA	NA	TRBJ1-1	CASSLRGSGRNTEAFF	TGTGCCAGCAGCTTGCGGGGGTCAGGGCGGAACACTGAAGCTTTCTTT
TRBV11-2	TRBD1	NA	TRBJ1-1	CASSSPRDREVGEAFF	TGTGCCAGCAGCTCTCCCCGGGACAGGGAAGTCGGTGAAGCTTTCTTT
TRBV5-1	NA	NA	TRBJ2-3	CASSLGQTITDTQYF	TGCGCCAGCAGCTTGGGACAAACAATCACAGATACGCAGTATTTT